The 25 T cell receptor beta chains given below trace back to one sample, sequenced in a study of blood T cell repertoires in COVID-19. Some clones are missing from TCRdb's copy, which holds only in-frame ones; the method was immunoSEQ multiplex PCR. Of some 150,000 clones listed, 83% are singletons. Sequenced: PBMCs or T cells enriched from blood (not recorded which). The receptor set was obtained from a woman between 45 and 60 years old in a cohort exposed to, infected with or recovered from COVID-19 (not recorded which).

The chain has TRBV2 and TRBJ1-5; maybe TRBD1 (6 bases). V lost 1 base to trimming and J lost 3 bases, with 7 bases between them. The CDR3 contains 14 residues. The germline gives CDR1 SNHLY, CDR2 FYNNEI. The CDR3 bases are TGTGCCAGCAGTGAAGGGACAGACAATCAGCCCCAGCATTTT. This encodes CASSEGTDNQPQHF.

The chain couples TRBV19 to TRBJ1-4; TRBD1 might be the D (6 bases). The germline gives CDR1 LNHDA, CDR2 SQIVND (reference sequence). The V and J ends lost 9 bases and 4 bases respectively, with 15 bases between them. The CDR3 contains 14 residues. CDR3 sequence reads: CARINRADNEKLFF. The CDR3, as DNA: TGTGCCAGGATAAACAGGGCCGATAATGAAAAACTGTTTTTT. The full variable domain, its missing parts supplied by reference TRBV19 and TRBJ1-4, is DGGITQSPKYLFRKEGQNVTLSCEQNLNHDAMYWYRQDPGQGLRLIYYSQIVNDFQKGDIAEGYSVSREKKESFPLTVTSAQKNPTAFYLCARINRADNEKLFFGSGTQLSVL.

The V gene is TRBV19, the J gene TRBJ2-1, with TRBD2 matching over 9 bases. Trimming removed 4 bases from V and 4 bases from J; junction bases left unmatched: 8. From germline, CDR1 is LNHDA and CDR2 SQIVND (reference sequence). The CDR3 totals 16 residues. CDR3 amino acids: CASSTSSGIVYNEQFF. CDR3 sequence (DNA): TGTGCCAGTAGTACCTCTAGCGGGATCGTTTACAATGAGCAGTTCTTC.

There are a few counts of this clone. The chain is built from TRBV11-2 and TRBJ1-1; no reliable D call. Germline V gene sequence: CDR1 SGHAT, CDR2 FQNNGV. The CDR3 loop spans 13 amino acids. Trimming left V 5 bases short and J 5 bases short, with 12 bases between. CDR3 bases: TGTGCCAGCAGCCCCCAAGCGGTAACTGAAGCTTTCTTT. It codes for CASSPQAVTEAFF.

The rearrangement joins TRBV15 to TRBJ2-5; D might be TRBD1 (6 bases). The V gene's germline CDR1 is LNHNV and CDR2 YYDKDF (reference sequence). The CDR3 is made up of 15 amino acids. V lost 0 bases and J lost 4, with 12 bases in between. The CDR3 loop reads CATSRDPRGPETQYF. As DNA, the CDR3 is TGTGCCACCAGCAGAGATCCCAGGGGTCCAGAGACCCAGTACTTC.

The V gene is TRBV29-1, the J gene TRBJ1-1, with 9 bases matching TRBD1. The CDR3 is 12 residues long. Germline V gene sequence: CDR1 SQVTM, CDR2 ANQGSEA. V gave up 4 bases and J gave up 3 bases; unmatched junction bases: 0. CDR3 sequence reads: CSVGQGDTEAFF. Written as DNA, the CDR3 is TGCAGCGTTGGACAGGGGGACACTGAAGCTTTCTTT.

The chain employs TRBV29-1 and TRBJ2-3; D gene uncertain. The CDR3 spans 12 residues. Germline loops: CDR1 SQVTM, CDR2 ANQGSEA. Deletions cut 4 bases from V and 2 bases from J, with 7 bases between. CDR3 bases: TGCAGCGTTGTAGTCTTCACAGATACGCAGTATTTT. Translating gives CSVVVFTDTQYF.

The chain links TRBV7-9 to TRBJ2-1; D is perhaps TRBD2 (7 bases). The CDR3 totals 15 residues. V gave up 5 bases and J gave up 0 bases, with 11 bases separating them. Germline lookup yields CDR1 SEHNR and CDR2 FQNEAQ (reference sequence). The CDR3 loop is CASSGGARSYNEQFF. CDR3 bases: TGTGCCAGCAGCGGGGGGGCCCGCTCCTACAATGAGCAGTTCTTC.

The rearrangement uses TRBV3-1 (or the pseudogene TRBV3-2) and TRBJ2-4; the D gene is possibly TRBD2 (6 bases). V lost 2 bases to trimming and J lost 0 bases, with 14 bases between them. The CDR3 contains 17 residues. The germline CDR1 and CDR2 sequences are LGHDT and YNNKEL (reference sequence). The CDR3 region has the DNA TGTGCCAGCAGCCAATTGGTGCGGGGAGAAGCCAAAAACATTCAGTACTTC. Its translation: CASSQLVRGEAKNIQYF.

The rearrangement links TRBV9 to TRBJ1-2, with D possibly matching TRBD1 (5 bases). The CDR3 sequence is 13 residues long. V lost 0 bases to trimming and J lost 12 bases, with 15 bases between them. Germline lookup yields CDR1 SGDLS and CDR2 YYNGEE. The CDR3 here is CASSVGGAGGHTF. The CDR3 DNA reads TGTGCCAGCAGCGTAGGAGGGGCGGGAGGCCACACCTTC.

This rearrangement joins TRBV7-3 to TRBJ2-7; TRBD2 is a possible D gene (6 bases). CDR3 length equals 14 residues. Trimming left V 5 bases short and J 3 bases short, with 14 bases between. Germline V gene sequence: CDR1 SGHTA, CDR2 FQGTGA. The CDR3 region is CASSPGTGDYEQYF. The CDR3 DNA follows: TGTGCCAGCAGCCCCGGGACTGGAGACTACGAGCAGTACTTC.

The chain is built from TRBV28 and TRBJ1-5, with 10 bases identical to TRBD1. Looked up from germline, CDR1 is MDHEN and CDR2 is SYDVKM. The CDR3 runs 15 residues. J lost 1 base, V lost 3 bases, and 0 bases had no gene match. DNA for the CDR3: TGTGCCAGCAGTTTGGACAGGGGGAGCAATCAGCCCCAGCATTTT. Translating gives CASSLDRGSNQPQHF.

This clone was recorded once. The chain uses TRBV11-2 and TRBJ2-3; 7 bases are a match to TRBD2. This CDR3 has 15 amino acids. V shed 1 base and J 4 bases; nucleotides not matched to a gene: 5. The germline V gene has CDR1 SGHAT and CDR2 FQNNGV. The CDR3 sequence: CASSLGGTTADTQYF. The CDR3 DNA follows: TGTGCCAGCAGCTTAGGCGGGACTACGGCAGATACGCAGTATTTT.

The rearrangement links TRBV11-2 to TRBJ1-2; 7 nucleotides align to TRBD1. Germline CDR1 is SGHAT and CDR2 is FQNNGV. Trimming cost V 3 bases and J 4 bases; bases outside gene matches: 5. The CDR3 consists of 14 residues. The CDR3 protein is CASSFNRGAYGYTF. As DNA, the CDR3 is TGTGCCAGCAGCTTCAACAGGGGTGCCTATGGCTACACCTTC.

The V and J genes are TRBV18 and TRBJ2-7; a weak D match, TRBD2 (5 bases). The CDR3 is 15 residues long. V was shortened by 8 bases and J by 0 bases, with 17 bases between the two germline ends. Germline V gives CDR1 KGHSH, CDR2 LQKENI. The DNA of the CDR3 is TGTGCCAGCAGCCTAGGTGGACTCAACTCCTACGAGCAGTACTTC. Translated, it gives CASSLGGLNSYEQYF. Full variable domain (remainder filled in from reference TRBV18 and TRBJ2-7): NAGVMQNPRHLVRRRGQEARLRCSPMKGHSHVYWYRQLPEEGLKFMVYLQKENIIDESGMPKERFSAEFPKEGPSILRIQQVVRGDSAAYFCASSLGGLNSYEQYFGPGTRLTVT.

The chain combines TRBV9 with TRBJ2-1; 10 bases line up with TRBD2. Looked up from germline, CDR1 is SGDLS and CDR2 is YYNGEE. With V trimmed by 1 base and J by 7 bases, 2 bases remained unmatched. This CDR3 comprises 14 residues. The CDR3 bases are TGTGCCAGCAGCGTATTTAGCGGGAGGAATGAGCAGTTCTTC. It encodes CASSVFSGRNEQFF.

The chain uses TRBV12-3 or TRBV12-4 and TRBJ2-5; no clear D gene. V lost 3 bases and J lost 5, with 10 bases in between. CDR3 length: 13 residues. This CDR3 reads CASSLWLGETQYF. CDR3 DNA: TGTGCCAGCAGTTTGTGGCTTGGCGAGACCCAGTACTTC.

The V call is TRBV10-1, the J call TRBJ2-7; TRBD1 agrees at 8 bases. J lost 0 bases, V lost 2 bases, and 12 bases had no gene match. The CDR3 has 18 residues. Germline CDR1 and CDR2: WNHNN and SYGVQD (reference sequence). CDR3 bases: TGCGCCAGCAGTGAGAGAGGGCCGGACAGGGAAAGCTCCTACGAGCAGTACTTC. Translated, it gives CASSERGPDRESSYEQYF.

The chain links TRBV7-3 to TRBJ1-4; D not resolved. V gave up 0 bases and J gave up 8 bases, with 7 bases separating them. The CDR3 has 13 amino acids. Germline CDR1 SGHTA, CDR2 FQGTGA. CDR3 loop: CASSLTGGEKLFF. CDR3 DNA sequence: TGTGCCAGCAGCTTAACAGGCGGAGAAAAACTGTTTTTT.

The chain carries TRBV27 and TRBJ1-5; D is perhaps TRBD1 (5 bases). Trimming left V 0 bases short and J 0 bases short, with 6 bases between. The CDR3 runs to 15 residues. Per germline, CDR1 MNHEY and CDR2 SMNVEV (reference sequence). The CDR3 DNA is TGTGCCAGCAGTTTATCAGGGGATAGCAATCAGCCCCAGCATTTT. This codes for CASSLSGDSNQPQHF.

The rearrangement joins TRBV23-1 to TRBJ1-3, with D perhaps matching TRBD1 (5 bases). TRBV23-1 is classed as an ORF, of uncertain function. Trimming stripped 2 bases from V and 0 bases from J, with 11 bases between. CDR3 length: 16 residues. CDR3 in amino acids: CASSQNRSDSGNTIYF. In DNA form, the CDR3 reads TGCGCCAGCAGTCAAAACAGGTCGGACTCTGGAAACACCATATATTTT.

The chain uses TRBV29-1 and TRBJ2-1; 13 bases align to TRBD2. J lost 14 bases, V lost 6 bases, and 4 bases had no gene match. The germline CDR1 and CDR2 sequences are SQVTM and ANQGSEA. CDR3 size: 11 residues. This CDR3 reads CSVLAGGLKFF. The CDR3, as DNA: TGCAGCGTACTAGCGGGAGGGCTCAAGTTCTTC.

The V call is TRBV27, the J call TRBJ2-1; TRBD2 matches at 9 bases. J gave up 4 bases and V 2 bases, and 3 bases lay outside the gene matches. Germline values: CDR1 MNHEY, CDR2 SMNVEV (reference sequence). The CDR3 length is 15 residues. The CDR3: CASSLGRGGYNEQFF. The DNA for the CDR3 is TGTGCCAGCAGTTTAGGGCGGGGGGGATACAATGAGCAGTTCTTC.

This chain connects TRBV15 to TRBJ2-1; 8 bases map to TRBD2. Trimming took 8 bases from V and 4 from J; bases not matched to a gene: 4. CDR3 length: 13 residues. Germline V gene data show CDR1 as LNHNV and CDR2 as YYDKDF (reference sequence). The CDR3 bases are TGTGCCACCCGCGGGACTAGTTACAATGAGCAGTTCTTC. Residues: CATRGTSYNEQFF.

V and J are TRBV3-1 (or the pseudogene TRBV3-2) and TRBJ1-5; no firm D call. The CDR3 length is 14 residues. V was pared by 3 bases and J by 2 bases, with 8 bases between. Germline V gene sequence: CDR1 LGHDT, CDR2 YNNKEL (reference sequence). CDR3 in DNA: TGTGCCAGCAGCCAGGGCTTGGGCAATCAGCCCCAGCATTTT. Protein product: CASSQGLGNQPQHF.